The 25 T cell receptor beta chains below all came from one sample that was sequenced in a study of radiotherapy plus CTLA-4 blockade in lung cancer. Clones were read by immunoSEQ multiplex PCR, and TCRdb kept only the in-frame ones, dropping some. Of about 78,000 clones in the sample, roughly 86% were seen once. The specimen was peripheral blood, collected from a patient treated with radiotherapy plus ipilimumab. The receptors were sampled from a human donor with non-small cell lung cancer who had a partial response to radiotherapy plus ipilimumab.

This chain links TRBV19 with TRBJ2-5; 10 bases map to TRBD1. The J segment lost 4 bases and the V segment lost 4 bases, leaving 6 bases of the junction unmatched. Germline loops: CDR1 LNHDA, CDR2 SQIVND (reference sequence). The CDR3 covers 15 residues. In nucleotides, the CDR3 is TGTGCCAGTAGTAAGGACAGGGGGAGTGGAGAGACCCAGTACTTC. This translates into CASSKDRGSGETQYF.

V is TRBV5-4 and J is TRBJ2-7, with TRBD2 as a possible D gene (5 bases). The germline CDR1 and CDR2 sequences are SGHNT and YYREEE (reference sequence). V was clipped by 4 bases and J by 6 bases, with 11 bases between them. The CDR3 sequence is 12 residues long. CDR3 residues: CASSPPRGEQYF. DNA of the CDR3: TGTGCCAGCAGCCCCCCCCGGGGCGAGCAGTACTTC.

V gene TRBV15 combines with J gene TRBJ1-1; D gene uncertain. This CDR3 comprises 14 residues. Trimming pared 0 bases from V and 0 bases from J, leaving 5 bases between. Germline lookup yields CDR1 LNHNV and CDR2 YYDKDF (reference sequence). In nucleotides, the CDR3 is TGTGCCACCAGCAGAGACGGAGTGAACACTGAAGCTTTCTTT. Translating it yields CATSRDGVNTEAFF.

The V and J genes are TRBV5-6 and TRBJ1-4; tentatively, D is TRBD1 (5 bases). CDR3 length equals 15 residues. The V gene's germline CDR1 is SGHDT and CDR2 YYEEEE. The V and J ends lost 0 bases and 5 bases respectively, with 11 bases between them. CDR3 residues: CASSLGQLVNEKLFF. The CDR3 bases are TGTGCCAGCAGCTTGGGACAGCTCGTAAATGAAAAACTGTTTTTT.

The chain carries TRBV2 and TRBJ2-3; 9 positions agree with TRBD2. Germline trimming cut 3 bases from V and 3 bases from J; bases unmatched to any gene: 10. CDR3 length: 17 amino acids. Germline CDR1 is SNHLY and CDR2 is FYNNEI. CDR3 nucleotides: TGTGCCAGCAGTGATGAGACTAGCGGCGGTGAGACAGATACGCAGTATTTT. Amino acid sequence: CASSDETSGGETDTQYF.

In its sample, this clone was seen a few times. This chain joins TRBV6-5 and TRBJ2-1; tentative D call: TRBD2 (6 bases). The V gene's germline CDR1 is MNHEY and CDR2 SVGAGI. Trimming pared 5 bases from V and 4 bases from J, leaving 12 bases between. The CDR3 covers 14 residues. The CDR3 loop reads CASSLLSGYNEQFF. CDR3 DNA sequence: TGTGCCAGCAGTCTCCTTAGCGGTTACAATGAGCAGTTCTTC.

This chain joins TRBV19 and TRBJ2-2; possible D gene TRBD1, 5 bases. This CDR3 spans 15 amino acids. The V end was cut by 1 base, the J end by 4 bases, with 10 bases between. The germline V gene encodes CDR1 LNHDA and CDR2 SQIVND (reference sequence). CDR3 residues: CASSIVDSSTGELFF. CDR3 coding DNA: TGTGCCAGTAGTATAGTTGACAGCTCCACCGGGGAGCTGTTTTTT.

The gene calls are TRBV15 and TRBJ1-5, with TRBD1 matching 7 bases. CDR1 is LNHNV, CDR2 YYDKDF, per germline (reference sequence). There are 15 residues in the CDR3. V lost 3 bases and J lost 7; bases outside the gene matches: 9. CDR3 region: CATSSTTGLTQPQHF. The CDR3 nucleotides are TGTGCCACCAGCAGTACGACAGGGTTAACGCAGCCCCAGCATTTT.

The V and J genes are TRBV10-1 and TRBJ2-7, with TRBD1 matching 7 bases. Losses at the gene ends were 5 bases for V and 2 bases for J; bases not matched to a gene: 15. CDR3 length: 17 residues. In germline, CDR1 is WNHNN, CDR2 SYGVQD (reference sequence). CDR3 coding DNA: TGCGCCAGCAGTAGGTCCCTCTCCGGGACAGCAACCTACGAGCAGTACTTC. Translation gives CASSRSLSGTATYEQYF.

The chain couples TRBV5-1 to TRBJ2-7; tentative D call: TRBD2 (6 bases). The CDR3 runs to 16 residues. Germline V gene data show CDR1 as SGHRS and CDR2 as YFSETQ. With 4 bases removed from V and 7 bases from J, the gap between germline ends came to 24 bases. CDR3 in amino acids: CASSQLGGTADREQYF. Written as DNA, the CDR3 is TGCGCCAGCAGCCAATTGGGCGGGACGGCGGATCGGGAGCAGTACTTC.

The rearrangement joins TRBV7-6 to TRBJ2-3, with TRBD1 matching over 8 bases. The CDR3 is 17 residues long. The V gene end was trimmed by 0 bases and the J gene end by 1 base; junction bases not matched to a gene: 6. CDR1 and CDR2 (germline): SGHVS, FNYEAQ. DNA for the CDR3: TGTGCCAGCAGCTTAGCCCTCAGGGGGCTGGGCACAGATACGCAGTATTTT. This gives the protein CASSLALRGLGTDTQYF.

The rearrangement uses TRBV27 and TRBJ2-7; TRBD2 matches at 8 bases. This CDR3 has 11 amino acids. Germline loops: CDR1 MNHEY, CDR2 SMNVEV (reference sequence). V lost 8 bases, J lost 13 bases, and 10 bases stayed unmatched. The CDR3 region has the DNA TGTGCCAGCCACACGGGGGGGGGCCTTTACGTC. Amino acid sequence: CASHTGGGLYV.

The V gene is TRBV28, the J gene TRBJ1-3; no firm D call. CDR3 length equals 15 residues. Per germline, CDR1 MDHEN and CDR2 SYDVKM. Trimming pared 2 bases from V and 0 bases from J, leaving 8 bases between. As DNA, the CDR3 is TGTGCCAGCAGTTTAGCGCTAAGCTCTGGAAACACCATATATTTT. Residues: CASSLALSSGNTIYF. The full variable domain, in which reference TRBV28 and TRBJ1-3 provide the parts outside the CDR3, is DVKVTQSSRYLVKRTGEKVFLECVQDMDHENMFWYRQDPGLGLRLIYFSYDVKMKEKGDIPEGYSVSREKKERFSLILESASTNQTSMYLCASSLALSSGNTIYFGEGSWLTVV.

The chain links TRBV5-5 to TRBJ2-1; the match to TRBD2 covers 8 bases. CDR3 size: 15 residues. V lost 0 bases to trimming and J lost 8 bases; unmatched junction nucleotides: 7. From germline, CDR1 is SGHKS and CDR2 YYEKEE (reference sequence). CDR3 loop: CASSLVTGGGDEQFF. In DNA form, the CDR3 reads TGTGCCAGCAGCTTGGTCACGGGAGGGGGTGATGAGCAGTTCTTC. The full variable domain, its missing parts supplied by reference TRBV5-5 and TRBJ2-1, is DAGVTQSPTHLIKTRGQQVTLRCSPISGHKSVSWYQQVLGQGPQFIFQYYEKEERGRGNFPDRFSARQFPNYSSELNVNALLLGDSALYLCASSLVTGGGDEQFFGPGTRLTVL.

The chain combines TRBV4-1 with TRBJ1-2, with 11 nucleotides matching TRBD1. The trim removed 0 bases at V and 10 bases at J, leaving 10 bases unmatched. CDR3 length: 16 residues. The V gene's germline CDR1 is MGHRA and CDR2 YSYEKL. CDR3 nucleotide sequence: TGCGCCAGCAGCCAAGATTCCTGGGACAGGGGGAAGGACTACACCTTC. As protein: CASSQDSWDRGKDYTF.

The chain couples TRBV27 to TRBJ2-7; 8 bases align to TRBD1. The CDR3 has 16 residues. Germline CDR1 reads MNHEY; CDR2 reads SMNVEV (reference sequence). V lost 5 bases, J lost 1 base, and 10 bases stayed unmatched. The CDR3 here is CASSPNPGQASYEQYV. In nucleotides, the CDR3 is TGTGCCAGCAGTCCGAATCCGGGACAGGCTTCCTACGAGCAGTACGTC.

CDR3: CAWSSSPVNYGYTF. DNA for the CDR3: TGTGCCTGGAGTTCCTCCCCAGTTAACTATGGCTACACCTTC. This chain connects TRBV30 to TRBJ1-2; D is uncertain. V was cut by 2 bases and J by 1 base, with 11 bases left in between. CDR3 length: 14 amino acids. Germline-derived CDR1 and CDR2 are GTSNPN and SVGIG (reference sequence).

The V gene is TRBV2, the J gene TRBJ1-5; 8 nucleotides agree with TRBD1. V lost 4 bases, J lost 11 bases, and 16 bases stayed unmatched. Germline CDR1 and CDR2: SNHLY and FYNNEI. The CDR3 loop spans 16 amino acids. The CDR3 nucleotides are TGTGCCAGCAGTGGGTTGTGGACAGGGCTCCGTGGGGCCCAGCATTTT. The encoded protein is CASSGLWTGLRGAQHF.

This clone was seen only a few times. The chain employs TRBV6-5 and TRBJ2-5, with 8 bases matching TRBD2. From germline, CDR1 is MNHEY and CDR2 SVGAGI. V trimming: 4 bases; J trimming: 6 bases; junction bases outside the gene matches: 10. CDR3 length: 15 amino acids. CDR3 sequence reads: CASSWEGRGEKTQYF. The CDR3 DNA reads TGTGCCAGCAGTTGGGAGGGGCGGGGGGAGAAGACCCAGTACTTC.

This clone is a singleton in its sample. The CDR3 loop reads CASSKVAGSSDTQYF. The DNA of the CDR3 is TGTGCCAGCAGCAAGGTGGCAGGATCCTCAGATACGCAGTATTTT. The rearrangement links TRBV7-3 to TRBJ2-3; D is ambiguous. In germline, CDR1 is SGHTA, CDR2 FQGTGA. CDR3 size: 15 residues. Trimming left V 5 bases short and J 4 bases short, with 16 bases between.

The chain combines TRBV18 with TRBJ1-2; TRBD1 is a possible D gene (5 bases). V was shortened by 2 bases and J by 8 bases, with 24 bases between the two germline ends. There are 17 residues in the CDR3. The germline V gene has CDR1 KGHSH and CDR2 LQKENI. The CDR3 sequence is CASSPKGFLVTASGYTF. The CDR3 DNA is TGTGCCAGCTCACCAAAGGGGTTCCTAGTAACAGCGTCGGGCTACACCTTC.

This chain uses TRBV7-3 with TRBJ2-5; 11 bases match TRBD2. V shed 5 bases, J shed 4 bases, and the junction held 6 bases outside the gene matches. The germline CDR1 and CDR2 sequences are SGHTA and FQGTGA. The CDR3 runs to 15 residues. CDR3 protein: CASSRTSGGRETQYF. In nucleotides, the CDR3 is TGTGCCAGCAGCCGTACTAGCGGGGGCCGAGAGACCCAGTACTTC.

The chain links TRBV4-1 to TRBJ2-2, with TRBD2 matching 13 bases. The CDR3 contains 18 residues. Per the germline V gene, CDR1 is MGHRA and CDR2 is YSYEKL. The trim removed 4 bases at V and 5 bases at J, leaving 10 bases unmatched. CDR3 amino acids: CASSLGTSGNGYTGELFF. The CDR3 coding sequence is TGCGCCAGCAGCCTCGGGACTAGCGGGAACGGGTATACCGGGGAGCTGTTTTTT.

This sequence joins TRBV2 and TRBJ2-7, with 8 bases matching TRBD1. This CDR3 is built from 14 residues. The germline CDR1 and CDR2 sequences are SNHLY and FYNNEI. V trimming: 7 bases; J trimming: 0 bases; junction bases outside the gene matches: 5. The CDR3 nucleotides read TGTGCCAGCAAACTGACAGGGGACTCCTACGAGCAGTACTTC. This encodes CASKLTGDSYEQYF.

There are a few counts of this clone. This chain joins TRBV7-9 and TRBJ1-1; 8 nucleotides line up with TRBD1. Trimming took 5 bases from V and 0 from J; bases not matched to a gene: 8. Germline lookup yields CDR1 SEHNR and CDR2 FQNEAQ (reference sequence). This CDR3 is built from 16 residues. The CDR3 bases are TGTGCCAGCAGCCCCGGGACAGGTAATTTGAACACTGAAGCTTTCTTT. It yields the protein CASSPGTGNLNTEAFF.